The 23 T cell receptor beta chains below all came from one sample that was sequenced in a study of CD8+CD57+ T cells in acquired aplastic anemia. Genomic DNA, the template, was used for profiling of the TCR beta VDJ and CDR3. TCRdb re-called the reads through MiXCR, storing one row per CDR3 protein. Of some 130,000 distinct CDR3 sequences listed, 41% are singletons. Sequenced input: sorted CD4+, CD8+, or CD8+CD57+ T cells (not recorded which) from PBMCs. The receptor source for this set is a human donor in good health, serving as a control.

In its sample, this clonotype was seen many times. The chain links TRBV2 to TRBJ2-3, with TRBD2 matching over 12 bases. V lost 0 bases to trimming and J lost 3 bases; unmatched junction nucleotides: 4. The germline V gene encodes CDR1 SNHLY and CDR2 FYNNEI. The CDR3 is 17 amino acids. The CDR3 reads CASSEALTSGRTDTQYF. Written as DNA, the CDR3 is TGTGCCAGCAGTGAAGCGTTGACTAGCGGGAGAACAGATACGCAGTATTTT.

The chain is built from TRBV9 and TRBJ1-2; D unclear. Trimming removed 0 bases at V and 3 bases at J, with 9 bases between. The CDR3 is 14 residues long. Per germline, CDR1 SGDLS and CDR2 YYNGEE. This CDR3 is CASSVEGSDYGYTF. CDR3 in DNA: TGTGCCAGCAGCGTAGAGGGCAGCGACTATGGCTACACCTTC.

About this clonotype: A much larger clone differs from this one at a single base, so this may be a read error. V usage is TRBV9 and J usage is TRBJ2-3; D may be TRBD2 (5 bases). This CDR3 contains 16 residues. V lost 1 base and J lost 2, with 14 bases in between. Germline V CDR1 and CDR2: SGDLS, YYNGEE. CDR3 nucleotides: TGTGCCAGCAGCGTATGGTTGGGGAGAGACACAGATACGCAGTATTTT. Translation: CASSVWLGRDTDTQYF.

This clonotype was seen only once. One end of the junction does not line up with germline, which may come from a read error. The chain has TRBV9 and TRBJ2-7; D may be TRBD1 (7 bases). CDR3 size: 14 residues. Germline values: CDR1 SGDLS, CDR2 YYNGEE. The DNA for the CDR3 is TGTGCCAGCAGGGACGAACAGGGGACTTACGGGCAGTACTTC. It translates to CASRDEQGTYGQYF.

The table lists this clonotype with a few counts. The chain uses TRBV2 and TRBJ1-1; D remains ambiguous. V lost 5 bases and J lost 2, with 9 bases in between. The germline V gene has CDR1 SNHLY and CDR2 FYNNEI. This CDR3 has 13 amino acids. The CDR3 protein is CASSQAQNTEAFF. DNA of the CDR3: TGTGCCAGCAGTCAGGCTCAAAACACTGAAGCTTTCTTT. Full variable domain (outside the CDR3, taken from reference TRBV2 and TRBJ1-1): EPEVTQTPSHQVTQMGQEVILRCVPISNHLYFYWYRQILGQKVEFLVSFYNNEISEKSEIFDDQFSVERPDGSNFTLKIRSTKLEDSAMYFCASSQAQNTEAFFGQGTRLTVV.

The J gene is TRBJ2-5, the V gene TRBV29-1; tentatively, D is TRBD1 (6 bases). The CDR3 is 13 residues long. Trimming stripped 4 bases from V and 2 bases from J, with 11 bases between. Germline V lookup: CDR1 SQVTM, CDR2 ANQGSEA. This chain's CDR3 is CSVGGGEQETQYF. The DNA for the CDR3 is TGCAGCGTTGGAGGGGGAGAACAAGAGACCCAGTACTTC.

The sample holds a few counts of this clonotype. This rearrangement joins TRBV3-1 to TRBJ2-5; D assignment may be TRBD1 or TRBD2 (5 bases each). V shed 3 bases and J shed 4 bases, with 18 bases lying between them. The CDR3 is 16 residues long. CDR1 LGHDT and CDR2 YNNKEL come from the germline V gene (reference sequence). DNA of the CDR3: TGTGCCAGCAGCCACCTCAGCAGGGACCTGCGAGAGACCCAGTACTTC. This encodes CASSHLSRDLRETQYF.

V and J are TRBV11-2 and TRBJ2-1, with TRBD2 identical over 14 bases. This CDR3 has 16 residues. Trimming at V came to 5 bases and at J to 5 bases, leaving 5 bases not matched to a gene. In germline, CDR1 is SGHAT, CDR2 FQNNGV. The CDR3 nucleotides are TGTGCCAGCAGCGTAGGGGGACTAGCGGGGGACAATGAGCAGTTCTTC. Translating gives CASSVGGLAGDNEQFF.

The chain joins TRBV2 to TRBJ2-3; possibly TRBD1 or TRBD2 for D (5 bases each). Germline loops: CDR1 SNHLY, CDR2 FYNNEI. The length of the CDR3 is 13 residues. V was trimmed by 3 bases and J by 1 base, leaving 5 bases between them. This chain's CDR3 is CASSEGGTDTQYF. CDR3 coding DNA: TGTGCCAGCAGTGAGGGGGGCACAGATACGCAGTATTTT.

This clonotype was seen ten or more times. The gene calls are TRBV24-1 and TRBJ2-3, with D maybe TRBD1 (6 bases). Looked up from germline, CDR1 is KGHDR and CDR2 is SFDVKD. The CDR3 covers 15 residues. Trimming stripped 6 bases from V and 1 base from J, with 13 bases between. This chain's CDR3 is CATSPPGDRTDTQYF. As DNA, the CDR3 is TGTGCCACCAGTCCGCCAGGGGATCGCACAGATACGCAGTATTTT.

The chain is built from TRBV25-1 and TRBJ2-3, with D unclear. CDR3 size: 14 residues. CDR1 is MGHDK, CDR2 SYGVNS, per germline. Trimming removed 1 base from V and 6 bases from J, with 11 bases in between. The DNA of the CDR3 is TGTGCCAGCAGTGAATTCCGGGTGAGCGATACGCAGTATTTT. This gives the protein CASSEFRVSDTQYF.

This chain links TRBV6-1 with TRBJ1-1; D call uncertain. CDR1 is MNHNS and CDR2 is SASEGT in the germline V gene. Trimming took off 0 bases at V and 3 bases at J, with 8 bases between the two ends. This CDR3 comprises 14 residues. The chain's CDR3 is CASSEAHGDTEAFF. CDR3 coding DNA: TGTGCCAGCAGTGAAGCGCATGGGGACACTGAAGCTTTCTTT.

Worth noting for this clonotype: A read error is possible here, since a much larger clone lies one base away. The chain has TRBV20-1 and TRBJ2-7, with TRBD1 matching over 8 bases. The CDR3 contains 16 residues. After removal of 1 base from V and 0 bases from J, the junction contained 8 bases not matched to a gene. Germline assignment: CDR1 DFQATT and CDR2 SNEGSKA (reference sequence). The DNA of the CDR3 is TGCAGTGCTAGAGGCCAACTCGGGACAGGCTCCTACGAGCAGTACTTC. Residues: CSARGQLGTGSYEQYF.

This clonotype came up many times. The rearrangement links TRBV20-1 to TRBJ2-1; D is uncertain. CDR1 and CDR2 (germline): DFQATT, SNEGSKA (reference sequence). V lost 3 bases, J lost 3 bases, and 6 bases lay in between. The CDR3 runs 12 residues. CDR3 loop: CSASSIYNEQFF. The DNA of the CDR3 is TGCAGTGCTAGTAGCATCTACAATGAGCAGTTCTTC.

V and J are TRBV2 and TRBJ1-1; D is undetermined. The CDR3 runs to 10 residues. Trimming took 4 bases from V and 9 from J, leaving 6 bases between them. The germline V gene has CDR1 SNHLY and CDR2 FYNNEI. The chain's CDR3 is CASSVAQAFF. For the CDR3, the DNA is TGTGCCAGCAGTGTGGCGCAAGCTTTCTTT.

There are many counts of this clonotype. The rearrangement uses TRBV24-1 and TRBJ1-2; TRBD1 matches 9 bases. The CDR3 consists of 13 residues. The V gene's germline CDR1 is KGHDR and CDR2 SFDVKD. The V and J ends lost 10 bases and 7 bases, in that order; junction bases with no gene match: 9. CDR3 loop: CATKQGAGGGYTF. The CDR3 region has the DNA TGTGCCACAAAACAGGGGGCAGGGGGTGGCTACACCTTC.

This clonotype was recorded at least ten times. CDR3 nucleotides: TGCGCCAGCAGCTTGCGACTAGCGGGAGGGCACACAGATACGCAGTATTTT. This encodes CASSLRLAGGHTDTQYF. V gene TRBV5-1 combines with J gene TRBJ2-3, with 14 bases identical to TRBD2. The CDR3 runs 17 residues. CDR1 is SGHRS, CDR2 YFSETQ, per germline. With V trimmed by 1 base and J by 2 bases, 3 bases remained unmatched.

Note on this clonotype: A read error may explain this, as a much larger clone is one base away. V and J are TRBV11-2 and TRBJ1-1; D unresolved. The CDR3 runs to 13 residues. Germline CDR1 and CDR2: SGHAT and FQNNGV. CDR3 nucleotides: TGTGCCAGCAGCTTAGTTGAGGTGACTGGAGCTTTCTTT. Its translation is CASSLVEVTGAFF.

The CDR3 protein is CASSRGGGKTQYF. The DNA of the CDR3 is TGTGCCAGCAGCCGAGGGGGGGGGAAGACCCAGTACTTC. The chain has TRBV7-6 and TRBJ2-5, with TRBD2 as a possible D gene (7 bases). The CDR3 spans 13 residues. V gave up 5 bases and J gave up 6 bases, with 13 bases separating them. CDR1 and CDR2 (germline): SGHVS, FNYEAQ.

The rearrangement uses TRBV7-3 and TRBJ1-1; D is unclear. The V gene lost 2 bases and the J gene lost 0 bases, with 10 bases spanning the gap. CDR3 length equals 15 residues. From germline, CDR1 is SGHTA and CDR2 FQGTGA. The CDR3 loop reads CASSLGGRLNTEAFF. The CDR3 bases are TGTGCCAGCAGCTTAGGAGGACGGCTGAACACTGAAGCTTTCTTT. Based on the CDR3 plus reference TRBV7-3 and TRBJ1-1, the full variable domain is GAGVSQTPSNKVTEKGKYVELRCDPISGHTALYWYRQSLGQGPEFLIYFQGTGAADDSGLPNDRFFAVRPEGSVSTLKIQRTERGDSAVYLCASSLGGRLNTEAFFGQGTRLTVV.

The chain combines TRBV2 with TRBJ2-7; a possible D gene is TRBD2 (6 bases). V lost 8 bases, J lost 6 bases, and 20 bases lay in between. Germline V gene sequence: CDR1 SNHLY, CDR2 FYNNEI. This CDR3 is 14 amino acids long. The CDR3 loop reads CASRALGGLGEQYF. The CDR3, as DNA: TGTGCCAGCCGAGCCTTGGGGGGTTTGGGCGAGCAGTACTTC.

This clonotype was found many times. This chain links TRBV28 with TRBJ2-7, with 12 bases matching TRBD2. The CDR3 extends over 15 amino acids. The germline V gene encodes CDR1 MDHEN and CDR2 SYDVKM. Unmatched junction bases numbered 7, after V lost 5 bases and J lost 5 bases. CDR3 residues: CASSLAGGPQNEQYF. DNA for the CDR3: TGTGCCAGCAGTCTAGCGGGGGGGCCGCAGAACGAGCAGTACTTC.

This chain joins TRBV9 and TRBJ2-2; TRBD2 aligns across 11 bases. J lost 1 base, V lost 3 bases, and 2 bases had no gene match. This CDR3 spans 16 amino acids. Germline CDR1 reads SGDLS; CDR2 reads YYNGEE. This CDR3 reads CASSGGLAENTGELFF. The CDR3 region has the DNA TGTGCCAGCAGCGGGGGACTAGCGGAGAACACCGGGGAGCTGTTTTTT. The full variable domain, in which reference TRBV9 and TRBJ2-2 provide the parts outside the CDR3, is DSGVTQTPKHLITATGQRVTLRCSPRSGDLSVYWYQQSLDQGLQFLIQYYNGEERAKGNILERFSAQQFPDLHSELNLSSLELGDSALYFCASSGGLAENTGELFFGEGSRLTVL.